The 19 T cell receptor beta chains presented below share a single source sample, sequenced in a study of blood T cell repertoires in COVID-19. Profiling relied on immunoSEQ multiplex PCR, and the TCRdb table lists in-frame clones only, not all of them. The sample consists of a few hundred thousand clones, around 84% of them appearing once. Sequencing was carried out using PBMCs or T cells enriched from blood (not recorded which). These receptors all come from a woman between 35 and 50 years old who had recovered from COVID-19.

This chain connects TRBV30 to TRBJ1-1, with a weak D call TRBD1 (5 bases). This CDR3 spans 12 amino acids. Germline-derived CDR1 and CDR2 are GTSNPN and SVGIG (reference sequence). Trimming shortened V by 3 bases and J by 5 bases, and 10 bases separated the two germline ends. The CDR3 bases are TGTGCCTGGAGCCTGACAGCGACTGAAGCTTTCTTT. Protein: CAWSLTATEAFF. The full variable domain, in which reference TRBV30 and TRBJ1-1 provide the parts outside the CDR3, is SQTIHQWPATLVQPVGSPLSLECTVEGTSNPNLYWYRQAAGRGLQLLFYSVGIGQISSEVPQNLSASRPQDRQFILSSKKLLLSDSGFYLCAWSLTATEAFFGQGTRLTVV.

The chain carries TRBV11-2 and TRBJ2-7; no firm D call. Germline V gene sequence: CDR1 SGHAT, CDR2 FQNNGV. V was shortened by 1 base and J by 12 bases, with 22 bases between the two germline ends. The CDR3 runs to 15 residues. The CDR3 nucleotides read TGTGCCAGCAGCTTAGGCCTCCGTAGTCCCCCTCATTCGTACTTC. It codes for CASSLGLRSPPHSYF.

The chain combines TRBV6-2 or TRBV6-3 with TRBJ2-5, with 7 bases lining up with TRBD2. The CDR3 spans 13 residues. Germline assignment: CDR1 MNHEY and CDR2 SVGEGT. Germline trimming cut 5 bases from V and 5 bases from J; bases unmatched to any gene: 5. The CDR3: CASSRAGFETQYF. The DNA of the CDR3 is TGTGCCAGCAGTAGAGCGGGATTTGAGACCCAGTACTTC.

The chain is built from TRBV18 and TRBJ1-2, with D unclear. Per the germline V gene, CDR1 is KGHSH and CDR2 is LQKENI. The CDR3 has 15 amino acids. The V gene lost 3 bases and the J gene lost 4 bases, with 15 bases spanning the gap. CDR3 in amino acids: CASSPSGRDFYGYTF. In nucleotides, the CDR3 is TGTGCCAGCTCACCGTCCGGGAGGGATTTCTATGGCTACACCTTC. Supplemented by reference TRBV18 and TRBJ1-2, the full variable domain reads NAGVMQNPRHLVRRRGQEARLRCSPMKGHSHVYWYRQLPEEGLKFMVYLQKENIIDESGMPKERFSAEFPKEGPSILRIQQVVRGDSAAYFCASSPSGRDFYGYTFGSGTRLTVV.

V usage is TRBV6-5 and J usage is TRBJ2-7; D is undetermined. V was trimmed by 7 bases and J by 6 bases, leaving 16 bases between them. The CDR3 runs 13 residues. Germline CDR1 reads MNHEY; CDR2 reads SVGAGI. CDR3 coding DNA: TGTGCCAGCACCCTAATCCTCCCCTCCGAGCAGTACGTC. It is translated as CASTLILPSEQYV.

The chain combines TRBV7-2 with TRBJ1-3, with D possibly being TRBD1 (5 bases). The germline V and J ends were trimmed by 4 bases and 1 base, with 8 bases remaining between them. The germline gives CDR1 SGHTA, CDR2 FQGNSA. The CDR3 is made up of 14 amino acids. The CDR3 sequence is CASSSYRSGNTIYF. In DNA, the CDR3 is TGTGCCAGCAGCTCTTACAGGTCTGGAAACACCATATATTTT.

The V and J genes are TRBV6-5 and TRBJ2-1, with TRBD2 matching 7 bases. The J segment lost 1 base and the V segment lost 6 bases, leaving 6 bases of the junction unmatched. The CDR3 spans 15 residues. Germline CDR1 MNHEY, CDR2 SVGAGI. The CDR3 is CASRTKRGSYNEQFF. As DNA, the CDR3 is TGTGCCAGCAGGACAAAGCGGGGTTCCTACAATGAGCAGTTCTTC.

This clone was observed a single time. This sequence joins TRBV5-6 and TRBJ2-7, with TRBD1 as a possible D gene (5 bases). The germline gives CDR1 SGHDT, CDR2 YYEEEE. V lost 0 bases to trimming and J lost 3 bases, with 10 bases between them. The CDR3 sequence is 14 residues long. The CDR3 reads CASSLGTGYYEQYF. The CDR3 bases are TGTGCCAGCAGCTTGGGAACAGGATACTACGAGCAGTACTTC.

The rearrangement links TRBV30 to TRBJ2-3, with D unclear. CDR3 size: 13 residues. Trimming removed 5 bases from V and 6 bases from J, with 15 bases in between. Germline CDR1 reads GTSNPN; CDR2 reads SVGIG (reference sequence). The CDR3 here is CAWRVERLDTQYF. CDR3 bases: TGTGCCTGGCGGGTAGAGAGGTTGGATACGCAGTATTTT.

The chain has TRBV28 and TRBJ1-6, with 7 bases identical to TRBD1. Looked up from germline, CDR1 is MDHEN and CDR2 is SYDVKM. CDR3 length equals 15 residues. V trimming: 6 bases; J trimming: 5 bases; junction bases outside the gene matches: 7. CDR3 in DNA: TGTGCCAGCAGCTCCGACAGGGTCAATAATTCACCCCTCCACTTT. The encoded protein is CASSSDRVNNSPLHF.

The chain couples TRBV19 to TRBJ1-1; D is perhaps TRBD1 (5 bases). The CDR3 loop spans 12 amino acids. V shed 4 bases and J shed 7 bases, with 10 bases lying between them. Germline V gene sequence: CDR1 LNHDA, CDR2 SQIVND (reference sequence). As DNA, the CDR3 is TGTGCCAGTAGTAATCGACAGATTGAAGCTTTCTTT. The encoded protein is CASSNRQIEAFF.

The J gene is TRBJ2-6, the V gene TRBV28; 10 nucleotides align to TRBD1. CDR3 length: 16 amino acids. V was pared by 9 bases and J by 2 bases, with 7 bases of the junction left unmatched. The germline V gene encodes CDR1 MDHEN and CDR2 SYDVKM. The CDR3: CASAGDRGPGANVLTF. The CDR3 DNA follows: TGTGCCAGTGCGGGGGACAGGGGACCTGGGGCCAACGTCCTGACTTTC.

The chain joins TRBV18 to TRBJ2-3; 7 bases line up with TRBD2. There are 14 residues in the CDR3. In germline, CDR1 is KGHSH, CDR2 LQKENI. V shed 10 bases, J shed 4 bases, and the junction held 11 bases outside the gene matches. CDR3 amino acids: CANAERGLADTQYF. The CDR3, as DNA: TGTGCCAACGCGGAGCGGGGATTGGCAGATACGCAGTATTTT. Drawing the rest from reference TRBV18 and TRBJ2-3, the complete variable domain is NAGVMQNPRHLVRRRGQEARLRCSPMKGHSHVYWYRQLPEEGLKFMVYLQKENIIDESGMPKERFSAEFPKEGPSILRIQQVVRGDSAAYFCANAERGLADTQYFGPGTRLTVL.

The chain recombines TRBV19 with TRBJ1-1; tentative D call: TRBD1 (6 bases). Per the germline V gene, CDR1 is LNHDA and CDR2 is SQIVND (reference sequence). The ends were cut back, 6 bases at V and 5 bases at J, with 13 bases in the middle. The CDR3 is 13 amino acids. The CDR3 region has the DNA TGTGCCAGTAGCCCACAGGGTTGGACTGAAGCTTTCTTT. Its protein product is CASSPQGWTEAFF.

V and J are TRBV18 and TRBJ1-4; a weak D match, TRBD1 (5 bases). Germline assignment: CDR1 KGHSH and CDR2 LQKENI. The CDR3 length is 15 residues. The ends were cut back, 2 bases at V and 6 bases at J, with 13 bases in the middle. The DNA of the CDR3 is TGTGCCAGCTCACCAAGCAGGGAATCATATGAAAAACTGTTTTTT. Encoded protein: CASSPSRESYEKLFF.

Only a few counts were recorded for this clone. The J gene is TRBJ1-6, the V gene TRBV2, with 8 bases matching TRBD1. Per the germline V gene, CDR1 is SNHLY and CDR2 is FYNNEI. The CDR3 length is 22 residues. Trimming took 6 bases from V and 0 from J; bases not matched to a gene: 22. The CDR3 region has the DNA TGTGCCAGCAGGTTGACAGGGGCAAGGGGGTCCTCTTTGAGCTCCTATAATTCACCCCTCCACTTT. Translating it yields CASRLTGARGSSLSSYNSPLHF. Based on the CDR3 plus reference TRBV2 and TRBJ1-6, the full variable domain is EPEVTQTPSHQVTQMGQEVILRCVPISNHLYFYWYRQILGQKVEFLVSFYNNEISEKSEIFDDQFSVERPDGSNFTLKIRSTKLEDSAMYFCASRLTGARGSSLSSYNSPLHFGNGTRLTVT.

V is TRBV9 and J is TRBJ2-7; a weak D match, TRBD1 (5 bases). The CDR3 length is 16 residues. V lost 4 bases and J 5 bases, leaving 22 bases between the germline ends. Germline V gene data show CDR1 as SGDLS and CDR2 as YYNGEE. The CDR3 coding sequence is TGTGCCAGCAGCCGTACGTCACAGGATTCAATTAACGAGCAGTACTTC. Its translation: CASSRTSQDSINEQYF. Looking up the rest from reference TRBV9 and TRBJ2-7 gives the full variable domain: DSGVTQTPKHLITATGQRVTLRCSPRSGDLSVYWYQQSLDQGLQFLIQYYNGEERAKGNILERFSAQQFPDLHSELNLSSLELGDSALYFCASSRTSQDSINEQYFGPGTRLTVT.

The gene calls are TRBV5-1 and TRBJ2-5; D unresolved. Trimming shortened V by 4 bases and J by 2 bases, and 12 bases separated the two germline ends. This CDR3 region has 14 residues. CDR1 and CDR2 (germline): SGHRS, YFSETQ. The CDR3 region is CASSRVPIQETQYF. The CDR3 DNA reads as TGCGCCAGCAGCAGAGTACCGATACAAGAGACCCAGTACTTC.

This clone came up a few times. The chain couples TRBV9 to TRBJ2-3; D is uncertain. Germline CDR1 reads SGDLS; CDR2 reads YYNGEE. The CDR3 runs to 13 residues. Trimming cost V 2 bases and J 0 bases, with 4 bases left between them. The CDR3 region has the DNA TGTGCCAGCAGCGTGACTAGCACAGATACGCAGTATTTT. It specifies CASSVTSTDTQYF.